These 10 T cell receptor beta chains share one sample of origin, sequenced in a study of control samples from healthy donors and cancer patients. The method was immunoSEQ multiplex PCR; TCRdb's version includes in-frame clones alone and lacks a portion of them. The profile shows around 130,000 clones, about 88% of them singletons. Source material: blood. The source of these receptors is a man between 50 and 59 years old in good health.

The chain couples TRBV30 to TRBJ2-1; TRBD1 matches 7 bases. The V gene end was trimmed by 2 bases and the J gene end by 7 bases; junction bases not matched to a gene: 2. The germline V gene encodes CDR1 GTSNPN and CDR2 SVGIG (reference sequence). The CDR3 runs 12 residues. This chain's CDR3 is CAWSPRGNEQFF. CDR3 coding DNA: TGTGCCTGGAGTCCCAGGGGGAATGAGCAGTTCTTC.

V is TRBV28 and J is TRBJ1-1, with 7 bases matching TRBD1. Germline V gives CDR1 MDHEN, CDR2 SYDVKM. The CDR3 consists of 14 residues. Unmatched junction bases numbered 7, after V lost 7 bases and J lost 2 bases. The CDR3 DNA reads as TGTGCCAGCACTAAGACAGGGTATAACACTGAAGCTTTCTTT. This codes for CASTKTGYNTEAFF.

The rearrangement uses TRBV5-6 and TRBJ2-1, with unresolved D. Germline values: CDR1 SGHDT, CDR2 YYEEEE. The germline V and J ends were trimmed by 3 bases and 10 bases, with 8 bases remaining between them. The CDR3 has 11 amino acids. The CDR3 loop is CASSYSQEQFF. Here the CDR3 DNA reads TGTGCCAGCAGCTACTCTCAAGAGCAGTTCTTC.

The rearrangement uses TRBV10-2 and TRBJ2-1; possibly TRBD1 or TRBD2 for D (6 bases each). Germline CDR1 reads WSHSY; CDR2 reads SAAADI. Trimming removed 4 bases from V and 2 bases from J, with 12 bases in between. The CDR3 totals 15 residues. The CDR3 DNA sequence: TGCGCCAGCAGTGCCCCCGGGGGCCCCTACAATGAGCAGTTCTTC. Its protein product is CASSAPGGPYNEQFF.

This clone was recorded only once. V and J are TRBV19 and TRBJ1-3; D is undetermined. CDR1 LNHDA and CDR2 SQIVND come from the germline V gene (reference sequence). This CDR3 contains 13 residues. The germline V and J ends were trimmed by 7 bases and 4 bases, with 11 bases remaining between them. CDR3 nucleotides: TGTGCCAGTACCCTCGACCACGGAAACACCATATATTTT. Its protein product is CASTLDHGNTIYF.

This rearrangement joins TRBV5-4 to TRBJ2-1; 7 bases line up with TRBD2. V dropped 6 bases and J dropped 1; count of bases not matched to a gene: 13. Germline V gene sequence: CDR1 SGHNT, CDR2 YYREEE (reference sequence). CDR3 length: 17 amino acids. The CDR3: CASKNQGAGESYNEQFF. The CDR3 DNA reads TGTGCCAGCAAAAACCAAGGTGCGGGGGAGTCCTACAATGAGCAGTTCTTC.

The gene calls are TRBV6-5 and TRBJ2-5; 7 bases line up with TRBD1. Germline V gives CDR1 MNHEY, CDR2 SVGAGI. This CDR3 is built from 16 residues. V was pared by 2 bases and J by 1 base, with 7 bases of the junction left unmatched. The CDR3 sequence is CASSYAQNRGQETQYF. The CDR3 bases are TGTGCCAGCAGTTACGCCCAGAACAGGGGCCAAGAGACCCAGTACTTC.

This clone has just a few counts. The V call is TRBV5-1, the J call TRBJ2-3, with 7 bases aligning to TRBD2. Germline CDR1 SGHRS, CDR2 YFSETQ. J gave up 3 bases and V 2 bases, and 0 bases lay outside the gene matches. This CDR3 has 13 residues. For the CDR3, the DNA is TGCGCCAGCAGCTTTAGCGGGACAGATACGCAGTATTTT. Residues: CASSFSGTDTQYF.

J is TRBJ2-7 and V is TRBV24-1; D remains unclear. Trimming stripped 7 bases from V and 2 bases from J, with 14 bases between. The CDR3 totals 14 residues. The germline gives CDR1 KGHDR, CDR2 SFDVKD. The CDR3 DNA is TGTGCCACCAGAGCCAATGGGCCCACCTACGAGCAGTACTTC. It codes for CATRANGPTYEQYF.

This clone has a single count. The chain carries TRBV30 and TRBJ1-3; weak D call: TRBD1 (5 bases). V was clipped by 0 bases and J by 0 bases, with 12 bases between them. Germline V gene data show CDR1 as GTSNPN and CDR2 as SVGIG (reference sequence). The CDR3 length is 16 residues. The CDR3 bases are TGTGCCTGGAGTGTCCCTTTCCAGGGCTCTGGAAACACCATATATTTT. Its translation is CAWSVPFQGSGNTIYF.